Given below is one T cell receptor beta chain in context. Its specific antigen is unknown. No base quality values were provided; no much bigger clone lies one nucleotide off. This record belongs to a study of CD8+ T cells in alopecia areata (dated by TCRdb to 2017 to 2018). About the study as a whole: Treated patients were enrolled in an open-label pilot trial of oral tofacitinib at 5 to 10 mg twice daily for moderate-to-severe alopecia areata. Scalp clonality was compared among normal scalp (n=4), patchy alopecia areata scalp (n=8), and alopecia totalis/universalis scalp (n=8). Patients stayed on tofacitinib for 6 to 18 months and then had 6 months of follow-up off drug so that delayed response and recurrence could be assessed. RNA came from the PAXgene miRNA kit for fixed scalp, the miRNeasy kit for PBMCs, and the RNeasy kit for mouse skin. Biopsies were taken from tofacitinib-treated patients at baseline and again at 4 and 24 weeks into treatment, and several of those patients also had a later scalp biopsy. On the human side, TCRbeta sequencing was run on scalp tissue and on sorted CD4+ and CD8+ peripheral blood T cells from healthy controls and from alopecia areata patients with either patchy or totalis/universalis disease. Amplification of TCRbeta CDR3 regions was done by immunoSEQ multiplex PCR using 35 Vbeta forward primers and 13 Jbeta reverse primers. High-throughput TCRbeta sequencing was used to examine T cell clonal expansion in alopecia areata in both the C3H/HeJ mouse model and human patients.

This sample's time point label indicates: baseline before oral tofacitinib. Lesional scalp punch biopsies and peripheral blood were collected from alopecia areata patients. After PBMCs were isolated by density centrifugation and stained for CD3, CD4 and CD8, a FACSAria was used to sort CD4+ and CD8+ T cells. Results and caveats for the whole study, not just this receptor: Unlike mouse skin, where gammadelta T cells dominate, normal human skin contains resident alphabeta T cells that get sequenced too, which complicates analysis of the scalp TCR repertoire. TCR sequences shared between patients were less clear than in mice, possibly partly because of HLA diversity in the patient population. Compared with normal scalp, lesional scalp had higher clonality and more expanded CD8+ clones, particularly in alopecia totalis/universalis, a pattern that suggests antigenic drive.

Unmatched junction bases come to 0, with V trimmed by 4 bases and J by 0 bases. Inclusive of the bounding cysteine and phenylalanine, the CDR3 is 16 residues long. CDR3 DNA is the only sequence kept; it has 48 bases, read in frame from the first base. The germline V gene yields LGHNA for CDR1 and YSLEER for CDR2. Library preparation used the immunoSEQ multiplex PCR assay. For TCR sequencing, RNA was extracted from every sample and reverse transcribed into cDNA to serve as template. First-strand cDNA was synthesized with SuperScript III using a 2:1 mix of oligo-dT and random hexamers. A synthetic immune receptor repertoire was used to gauge amplification bias, and whatever bias remained was removed computationally. The paper's processing steps were these. Raw reads were preprocessed to remove errors, and CDR3 was defined by IMGT conventions from the conserved cysteine to phenylalanine. To get clonality, Shannon entropy was normalized by log2 of the number of productive unique TCRs and the result was subtracted from 1. Whether each scalp clone was CD4 or CD8 was inferred by checking scalp TCRbeta sequences against the CD4 and CD8 repertoires from sorted blood. TCRdb took this table from immuneACCESS and kept in-frame rearrangements with V and J called. Such tables lack part of the clones; where checked against another copy, unresolved V genes explain under half of the gap, and the rest is unexplained. That table supplies the V and J calls and clone size; D and trimming were determined from the DNA. Within this sample are around 50,000 clones, with almost 97% of them counted one time only. Jointly, the top ten make up roughly 25% of the sample.

The rearrangement combines TRBV4-3 with TRBJ2-2; 12 central nucleotides agree with TRBD2. The starting material was CD8+ T cells sorted from blood, obtained at week 0. The clonotype originates from a human donor with alopecia areata. The CDR3: CASSRLAGANTGELFF. Read as DNA, the sequence is TGCGCCAGCAGCCGACTAGCGGGGGCGAACACCGGGGAGCTGTTTTTT.